This TCR beta chain came from a study of cytomegalovirus exposure and HLA in healthy donors. Study-wide background: There were 85 million or so unique TCRs (from HLA-typed donors) in an early data release.

The V segment lost 5 bases and the J segment 7 bases; nucleotides outside the gene matches: 10. The CDR3 consists of 16 residues. The germline V gene has CDR1 SQVTM and CDR2 ANQGSEA. The PCR ran on 60 Vbeta and 13 Jbeta primers. The repertoire was sequenced with immunoSEQ multiplex PCR; TCRdb's copy has only in-frame clones and lacks some. The table shows roughly 200,000 clones, with 79% occurring only once. The sequencing input was PBMCs. This TCR was sampled from a woman aged 25 to 45 in good health and CMV-seropositive. The rearrangement uses TRBV29-1 and TRBJ2-2; 13 bases fit TRBD2. The DNA of the CDR3 is TGCAGCGTTCAAGGACTAGCGGGAGTATCAGACGGGGAGCTGTTTTTT. Translating gives CSVQGLAGVSDGELFF.